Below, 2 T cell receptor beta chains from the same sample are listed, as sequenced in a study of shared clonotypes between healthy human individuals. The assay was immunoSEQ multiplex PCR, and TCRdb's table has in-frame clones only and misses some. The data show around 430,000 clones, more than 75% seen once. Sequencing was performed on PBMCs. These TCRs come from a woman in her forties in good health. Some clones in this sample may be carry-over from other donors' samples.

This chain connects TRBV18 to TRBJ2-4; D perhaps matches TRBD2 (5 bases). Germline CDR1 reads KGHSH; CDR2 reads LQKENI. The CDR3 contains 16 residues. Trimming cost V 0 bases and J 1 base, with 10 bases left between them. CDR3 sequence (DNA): TGTGCCAGCTCACCACCCGGGGTTGAGGCCAAAAACATTCAGTACTTC. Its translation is CASSPPGVEAKNIQYF.

CDR3 in DNA: TGTGCCAGCAGCGTTTCTAGCGGAAACTACGAGCAGTACTTC. Residues: CASSVSSGNYEQYF. This rearrangement joins TRBV9 to TRBJ2-7; TRBD2 matches at 7 bases. The V gene end was trimmed by 2 bases and the J gene end by 3 bases; junction bases not matched to a gene: 5. Germline CDR1 is SGDLS and CDR2 is YYNGEE. CDR3 length equals 14 residues. Full variable domain (rest looked up from reference TRBV9 and TRBJ2-7): DSGVTQTPKHLITATGQRVTLRCSPRSGDLSVYWYQQSLDQGLQFLIQYYNGEERAKGNILERFSAQQFPDLHSELNLSSLELGDSALYFCASSVSSGNYEQYFGPGTRLTVT.